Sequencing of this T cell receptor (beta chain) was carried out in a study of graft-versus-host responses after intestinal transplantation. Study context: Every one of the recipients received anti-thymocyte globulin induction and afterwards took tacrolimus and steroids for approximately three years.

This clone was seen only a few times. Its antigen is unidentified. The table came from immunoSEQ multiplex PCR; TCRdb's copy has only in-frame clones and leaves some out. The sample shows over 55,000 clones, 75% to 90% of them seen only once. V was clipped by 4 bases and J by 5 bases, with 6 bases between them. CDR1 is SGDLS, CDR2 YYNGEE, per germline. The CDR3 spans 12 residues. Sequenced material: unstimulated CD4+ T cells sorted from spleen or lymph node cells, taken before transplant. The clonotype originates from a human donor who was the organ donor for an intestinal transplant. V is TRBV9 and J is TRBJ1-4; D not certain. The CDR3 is CASSPLNEKLFF. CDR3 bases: TGTGCCAGCAGCCCGCTAAATGAAAAACTGTTTTTT.